These 29 T cell receptor beta chains were all obtained from the same sample, sequenced in a study of patients and donors after allogeneic stem cell transplantation. Each CDR3 protein gets one entry after TCRdb re-called the RT-PCR reads with MiXCR. In the table there are some 150,000 distinct CDR3 sequences, about two fifths of which are singletons. Sequenced: blood, either unsorted or a sorted T cell fraction (not recorded which). The receptors derive from a human donor who was either an allogeneic HSCT recipient or a stem cell or donor lymphocyte infusion donor (not recorded which). It is not recorded whose cells these are; they may come from a transplant donor.

Only a few counts were recorded for this clonotype. The rearrangement joins TRBV20-1 to TRBJ1-1; TRBD1 is a possible D gene (5 bases). CDR3 length: 12 residues. Germline-derived CDR1 and CDR2 are DFQATT and SNEGSKA (reference sequence). With 7 bases removed from V and 1 base from J, the gap between germline ends came to 10 bases. The DNA of the CDR3 is TGCAGTGGAACAACAGGGAACACTGAAGCTTTCTTT. This gives the protein CSGTTGNTEAFF.

The CDR3 reads CASSGGLGPARNEQFF. The CDR3 DNA sequence: TGCGCCAGCAGCGGTGGGTTGGGGCCTGCCCGTAATGAGCAGTTCTTC. The chain links TRBV5-1 to TRBJ2-1; a possible D gene is TRBD1 (5 bases). Trimming took off 4 bases at V and 7 bases at J, with 21 bases between the two ends. Per the germline V gene, CDR1 is SGHRS and CDR2 is YFSETQ. The CDR3 totals 16 residues. Full variable domain (rest looked up from reference TRBV5-1 and TRBJ2-1): KAGVTQTPRYLIKTRGQQVTLSCSPISGHRSVSWYQQTPGQGLQFLFEYFSETQRNKGNFPGRFSGRQFSNSRSEMNVSTLELGDSALYLCASSGGLGPARNEQFFGPGTRLTVL.

This clonotype was detected a few times. The chain uses TRBV5-5 and TRBJ1-5, with D uncertain. V was trimmed by 3 bases and J by 6 bases, leaving 10 bases between them. The V gene's germline CDR1 is SGHKS and CDR2 YYEKEE (reference sequence). The CDR3 length is 13 residues. The CDR3 region has the DNA TGTGCCAGCAGCTCCGAAGACGTTCAGCCCCAGCATTTT. As protein: CASSSEDVQPQHF.

This clonotype was counted a few times. V is TRBV4-3 and J is TRBJ1-6, with D unclear. CDR1 and CDR2 from the germline V gene are LGHNA and YSLEER. V lost 1 base and J 0 bases, leaving 7 bases between the germline ends. CDR3 length: 16 residues. For the CDR3, the DNA is TGCGCCAGCAGCCAAGTTGTGGGCTCCTATAATTCACCCCTCCACTTT. Amino acid sequence: CASSQVVGSYNSPLHF.

The chain links TRBV12-3 or TRBV12-4 to TRBJ2-3, with 9 bases aligning to TRBD2. The V and J ends lost 2 bases and 0 bases, in that order; junction bases with no gene match: 3. The length of the CDR3 is 16 residues. DNA of the CDR3: TGTGCCAGCAGTTTAAAACTAGCGGGTAGCACAGATACGCAGTATTTT. It yields the protein CASSLKLAGSTDTQYF.

V is TRBV12-3 or TRBV12-4 and J is TRBJ1-3; 9 positions agree with TRBD1. J lost 0 bases, V lost 1 base, and 7 bases had no gene match. The CDR3 length is 18 residues. Here the CDR3 reads CASSLEMGQGNSGNTIYF. The CDR3 nucleotides read TGTGCCAGCAGTTTAGAGATGGGACAGGGCAACTCTGGAAACACCATATATTTT.

This clonotype was seen only a few times. The chain is built from TRBV12-3 or TRBV12-4 and TRBJ1-2; D not resolved. The CDR3 is 14 residues long. Trimming removed 5 bases from V and 4 bases from J, with 14 bases in between. CDR3 DNA sequence: TGTGCCAGCAGTCGAGGTCGGTTGAGCTATGGCTACACCTTC. Protein sequence: CASSRGRLSYGYTF.

The table lists this clonotype with a few counts. The chain links TRBV24-1 to TRBJ2-1; 7 bases are shared with TRBD2. With V trimmed by 4 bases and J by 4 bases, 6 bases remained unmatched. Germline V CDR1 and CDR2: KGHDR, SFDVKD. The CDR3 loop spans 15 amino acids. The CDR3 region is CATSEPGGVYNEQFF. For the CDR3, the DNA is TGTGCCACCAGTGAACCGGGAGGAGTGTACAATGAGCAGTTCTTC.

In this sample, this clonotype turned up a few times. This chain connects TRBV5-1 to TRBJ1-1; D call uncertain. The V and J ends lost 3 bases and 0 bases respectively, with 18 bases between them. Germline V gene sequence: CDR1 SGHRS, CDR2 YFSETQ. The CDR3 sequence is 17 residues long. The CDR3 protein is CASSSTPSGPLNTEAFF. DNA for the CDR3: TGCGCCAGCAGCTCGACTCCCTCTGGTCCCCTGAACACTGAAGCTTTCTTT. Complete variable domain (other parts from reference TRBV5-1 and TRBJ1-1): KAGVTQTPRYLIKTRGQQVTLSCSPISGHRSVSWYQQTPGQGLQFLFEYFSETQRNKGNFPGRFSGRQFSNSRSEMNVSTLELGDSALYLCASSSTPSGPLNTEAFFGQGTRLTVV.

V gene TRBV24-1 combines with J gene TRBJ1-5; possibly TRBD1 for D (6 bases). V gave up 10 bases and J gave up 6 bases, with 15 bases separating them. This CDR3 is 13 amino acids long. Germline V gives CDR1 KGHDR, CDR2 SFDVKD. The CDR3 bases are TGTGCCACTGGACAGCCCGGAGGTCAGCCCCAGCATTTT. Residues: CATGQPGGQPQHF.

This clonotype came up many times. This chain connects TRBV12-3 or TRBV12-4 to TRBJ1-3; perhaps TRBD1 as D (6 bases). V was pared by 3 bases and J by 0 bases, with 15 bases between. CDR3 length: 17 residues. CDR3 coding DNA: TGTGCCAGCAGTTTCCCACAGGGCAGAAGCTCTGGAAACACCATATATTTT. This gives the protein CASSFPQGRSSGNTIYF.

The sample holds a few counts of this clonotype. The J gene is TRBJ1-5, the V gene TRBV19, with a tentative D call TRBD1 (5 bases). Germline CDR1 and CDR2: LNHDA and SQIVND (reference sequence). Trimming removed 5 bases at V and 5 bases at J, with 19 bases between. CDR3 length equals 16 residues. The CDR3 DNA reads TGTGCCAGTAGTCCTCGGGGGGATCGAGACTATCAGCCCCAGCATTTT. This translates into CASSPRGDRDYQPQHF.

This chain connects TRBV12-3 or TRBV12-4 to TRBJ1-2; 10 bases fit TRBD1. The CDR3 runs 13 residues. The V gene end was trimmed by 10 bases and the J gene end by 6 bases; junction bases not matched to a gene: 8. The CDR3 loop reads CATSDRGKNGYTF. CDR3 nucleotide sequence: TGTGCCACCTCGGACAGGGGGAAAAATGGCTACACCTTC.

The chain is built from TRBV25-1 and TRBJ2-5; the match to TRBD2 covers 9 bases. Per germline, CDR1 MGHDK and CDR2 SYGVNS. The CDR3 totals 17 residues. Losses at the gene ends were 3 bases for V and 0 bases for J; bases not matched to a gene: 8. As DNA, the CDR3 is TGTGCCAGCAGTGAGCCGGGACTAGCTAACTACCAAGAGACCCAGTACTTC. Protein product: CASSEPGLANYQETQYF.

The chain has TRBV12-3 or TRBV12-4 and TRBJ2-6; D gene unclear. V was shortened by 8 bases and J by 4 bases, with 12 bases between the two germline ends. This CDR3 has 14 residues. The CDR3 spells CASDGLEGANVLTF. DNA of the CDR3: TGTGCCAGCGACGGGCTCGAGGGGGCCAACGTCCTGACTTTC.

This clonotype was observed a handful of times. This chain links TRBV4-2 with TRBJ1-1, with a weak D call TRBD1 (6 bases). V was pared by 3 bases and J by 0 bases, with 8 bases between. CDR1 and CDR2 (germline): LGHNA, YNFKEQ. The CDR3 length is 14 residues. Here the CDR3 reads CASSQGGLNTEAFF. The CDR3, as DNA: TGTGCCAGCAGCCAGGGGGGCCTGAACACTGAAGCTTTCTTT.

This clonotype was picked up a small number of times. This chain joins TRBV6-5 and TRBJ2-1, with 11 bases that match TRBD2. Germline CDR1 and CDR2: MNHEY and SVGAGI. V lost 3 bases and J lost 3; bases outside the gene matches: 4. The CDR3 runs 16 residues. The CDR3 region is CASSYLAGGGYNEQFF. CDR3 coding DNA: TGTGCCAGCAGTTATTTAGCGGGGGGGGGCTACAATGAGCAGTTCTTC.

This clonotype was counted a few times. The chain links TRBV9 to TRBJ1-1; 8 nucleotides agree with TRBD1. This CDR3 is built from 16 residues. Germline V gene data show CDR1 as SGDLS and CDR2 as YYNGEE. V was clipped by 3 bases and J by 2 bases; unmatched bases: 9. CDR3: CASSEAPGQANTEAFF. CDR3 nucleotide sequence: TGTGCCAGCAGCGAGGCCCCGGGACAGGCTAACACTGAAGCTTTCTTT.

This clonotype was counted only a few times. The CDR3 protein is CSAMSGVGEKLFF. The CDR3 DNA is TGCAGTGCTATGAGCGGGGTGGGAGAAAAACTGTTTTTT. This rearrangement joins TRBV20-1 to TRBJ1-4; D not resolved. Per germline, CDR1 DFQATT and CDR2 SNEGSKA (reference sequence). The CDR3 is 13 amino acids. Trimming left V 4 bases short and J 8 bases short, with 14 bases between.

The rearrangement uses TRBV20-1 and TRBJ1-5, with TRBD1 as a possible D gene (5 bases). The CDR3 runs 14 residues. The V gene's germline CDR1 is DFQATT and CDR2 SNEGSKA (reference sequence). V shed 6 bases and J shed 2 bases, with 14 bases lying between them. CDR3 nucleotide sequence: TGCAGTGCCTCCCCGGGACTCGGCAATCAGCCCCAGCATTTT. Residues: CSASPGLGNQPQHF.

This sequence joins TRBV28 and TRBJ2-2; unclear D gene. Trimming removed 5 bases at V and 0 bases at J, with 7 bases between. The germline V gene encodes CDR1 MDHEN and CDR2 SYDVKM. The CDR3 sequence is 14 residues long. CDR3 residues: CASSPDTNTGELFF. In DNA form, the CDR3 reads TGTGCCAGCAGTCCCGACACGAACACCGGGGAGCTGTTTTTT.

This clonotype was seen more than once but under ten times. The V call is TRBV12-3 or TRBV12-4, the J call TRBJ1-5; D is unclear. This CDR3 region has 16 residues. V dropped 5 bases and J dropped 2 bases, with 16 bases sitting between them. The CDR3, as DNA: TGTGCCAGCAGTAACGGCACTTTTACTGGCAATCAGCCCCAGCATTTT. Protein product: CASSNGTFTGNQPQHF.

This CDR3 is CASSISFSGANVLTF. The CDR3 coding sequence is TGTGCCAGCAGTATTTCTTTCTCTGGGGCCAACGTCCTGACTTTC. V is TRBV12-3 or TRBV12-4 and J is TRBJ2-6; no definite D call. This CDR3 is built from 15 residues. Trimming stripped 5 bases from V and 0 bases from J, with 8 bases between.

The V gene is TRBV5-1, the J gene TRBJ2-4, with D perhaps TRBD1 (6 bases). V was pared by 0 bases and J by 6 bases, with 10 bases between. This CDR3 contains 14 residues. Germline V gene data show CDR1 as SGHRS and CDR2 as YFSETQ. In DNA, the CDR3 is TGCGCCAGCAGCTTGGACAGGGAGATAAACATTCAGTACTTC. Protein sequence: CASSLDREINIQYF. Based on the CDR3 plus reference TRBV5-1 and TRBJ2-4, the full variable domain is KAGVTQTPRYLIKTRGQQVTLSCSPISGHRSVSWYQQTPGQGLQFLFEYFSETQRNKGNFPGRFSGRQFSNSRSEMNVSTLELGDSALYLCASSLDREINIQYFGAGTRLSVL.

This clonotype has just a few counts. This chain links TRBV6-2 or TRBV6-3 with TRBJ1-1; 7 nucleotides match TRBD1. CDR3 size: 14 residues. V was pared by 7 bases and J by 4 bases, with 9 bases of the junction left unmatched. Germline V lookup: CDR1 MNHEY, CDR2 SVGEGT. Written as DNA, the CDR3 is TGTGCCAGCATTCCGACAGGGCTGGGCACTGAAGCTTTCTTT. It specifies CASIPTGLGTEAFF.

The sample holds one count of this clonotype. Lacking the conserved final phenylalanine or tryptophan, this CDR3 likely reflects a read error. DNA of the CDR3: TGTGCCACCGGAGAGGGCAATCAGCCCCAGCATCTT. Protein: CATGEGNQPQHL. V and J are TRBV24-1 and TRBJ1-5; D gene ambiguous. Germline-derived CDR1 and CDR2 are KGHDR and SFDVKD. The CDR3 spans 12 residues. V was shortened by 9 bases and J by 2 bases, with 7 bases between the two germline ends.

The chain joins TRBV12-3 or TRBV12-4 to TRBJ2-1, with a weak D call TRBD1 (5 bases). The CDR3 has 14 amino acids. V lost 6 bases to trimming and J lost 8 bases, with 17 bases between them. CDR3 loop: CASSFPRRAHEQFF. CDR3 DNA: TGTGCCAGCAGCTTCCCACGCAGGGCCCATGAGCAGTTCTTC.

The V call is TRBV12-3 or TRBV12-4, the J call TRBJ2-3; weak D call: TRBD2 (5 bases). Trimming took 5 bases from V and 0 from J, leaving 12 bases between them. This CDR3 comprises 15 residues. The CDR3 bases are TGTGCCAGCAGTATCCGACTACCTAGCACAGATACGCAGTATTTT. This codes for CASSIRLPSTDTQYF.

The chain couples TRBV5-1 to TRBJ1-5; tentative D call: TRBD1 (5 bases). Trimming stripped 4 bases from V and 3 bases from J, with 14 bases between. The CDR3 is made up of 15 amino acids. Germline assignment: CDR1 SGHRS and CDR2 YFSETQ. The CDR3 nucleotides read TGCGCCAGCAGCCCGTACGGGACCTACAATCAGCCCCAGCATTTT. Its protein product is CASSPYGTYNQPQHF.